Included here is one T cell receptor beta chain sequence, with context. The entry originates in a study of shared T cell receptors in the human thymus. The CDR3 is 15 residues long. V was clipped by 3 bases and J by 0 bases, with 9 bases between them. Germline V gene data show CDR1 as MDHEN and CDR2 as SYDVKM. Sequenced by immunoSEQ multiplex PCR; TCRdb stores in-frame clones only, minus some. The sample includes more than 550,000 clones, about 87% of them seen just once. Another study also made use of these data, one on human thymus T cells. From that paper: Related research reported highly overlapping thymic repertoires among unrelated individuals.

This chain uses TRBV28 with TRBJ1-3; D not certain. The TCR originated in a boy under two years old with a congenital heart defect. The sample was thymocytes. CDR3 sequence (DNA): TGTGCCAGCAGTTTTAGTCTGATCTCTGGAAACACCATATATTTT. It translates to CASSFSLISGNTIYF.